The 24 T cell receptor beta chains presented below share a single source sample, sequenced in a study of blood T cell repertoires in COVID-19. Sequencing was performed with immunoSEQ multiplex PCR; in TCRdb, only in-frame clones are kept and a portion is missing. The data hold 250,000 or so clones, with roughly 90% observed a single time. Sequenced material: peripheral blood. These receptors came from a man aged 55-75 years with acute or convalescent COVID-19.

Concerning this clone: This specimen includes other DNA sequences encoding the same CDR3. The chain is built from TRBV19 and TRBJ1-5; unclear D gene. The CDR3 has 15 residues. V lost 3 bases to trimming and J lost 3 bases, with 12 bases between them. The germline V gene encodes CDR1 LNHDA and CDR2 SQIVND (reference sequence). CDR3 sequence: CASSMRGQLNQPQHF. The CDR3 DNA sequence: TGTGCCAGTAGTATGAGAGGGCAGCTCAATCAGCCCCAGCATTTT.

This chain joins TRBV11-2 and TRBJ1-5; D gene unclear. CDR3 length equals 13 residues. Trimming took off 5 bases at V and 6 bases at J, with 11 bases between the two ends. Per the germline V gene, CDR1 is SGHAT and CDR2 is FQNNGV. DNA for the CDR3: TGTGCCAGCAGCGTTGTCGGGAGTCAGCCCCAGCATTTT. It specifies CASSVVGSQPQHF.

The V call is TRBV14, the J call TRBJ1-2; D gene unclear. This CDR3 is built from 13 residues. Trimming removed 0 bases from V and 4 bases from J, with 6 bases in between. Germline V CDR1 and CDR2: SGHDN, FVKESK. The CDR3 bases are TGTGCCAGCAGCCAAGAACCCGGCTATGGCTACACCTTC. Its translation is CASSQEPGYGYTF.

The J gene is TRBJ2-1, the V gene TRBV5-1; weak D call: TRBD2 (5 bases). Germline CDR1 reads SGHRS; CDR2 reads YFSETQ. Between the trimmed V and J ends, which lost 0 bases and 6 bases, there was a span of 13 bases. The CDR3 is 15 residues long. Here the CDR3 DNA reads TGCGCCAGCAGCTTGGAGGCATCGGAGGTCAATGAGCAGTTCTTC. This codes for CASSLEASEVNEQFF.

Note on this clone: Additional DNA sequences in this sample encode the identical CDR3. The chain links TRBV3-1 (or the pseudogene TRBV3-2) to TRBJ1-5; no clear D gene. V lost 0 bases and J 4 bases, leaving 7 bases between the germline ends. The CDR3 extends over 14 amino acids. The germline gives CDR1 LGHDT, CDR2 YNNKEL (reference sequence). The CDR3 sequence: CASSQDPGNQPQHF. CDR3 bases: TGTGCCAGCAGCCAAGATCCGGGAAATCAGCCCCAGCATTTT.

This clone was seen more than once but under ten times. The chain combines TRBV5-1 with TRBJ2-7, with TRBD1 identical over 12 bases. The trim removed 0 bases at V and 7 bases at J, leaving 5 bases unmatched. The germline CDR1 and CDR2 sequences are SGHRS and YFSETQ. The CDR3 runs 15 residues. CDR3 amino acids: CASSLVGGQGAEQYF. The CDR3 coding sequence is TGCGCCAGCAGCTTGGTGGGGGGACAGGGGGCGGAGCAGTACTTC.

The rearrangement uses TRBV5-1 and TRBJ2-2, with D uncertain. V was trimmed by 3 bases and J by 8 bases, leaving 11 bases between them. The germline CDR1 and CDR2 sequences are SGHRS and YFSETQ. There are 13 residues in the CDR3. CDR3 nucleotide sequence: TGCGCCAGCAGCTCCATAGAGGTTGGGGAGCTGTTTTTT. It yields the protein CASSSIEVGELFF.

The chain joins TRBV4-2 to TRBJ1-5; TRBD1 matches at 10 bases. This CDR3 has 21 residues. From germline, CDR1 is LGHNA and CDR2 YNFKEQ. J was trimmed by 0 bases and V by 0 bases; bases with no gene match: 14. The DNA of the CDR3 is TGTGCCAGCAGCCAAGAAAGGGACAGGGGACCGAGGGGAGATAGCAATCAGCCCCAGCATTTT. It codes for CASSQERDRGPRGDSNQPQHF.

V is TRBV4-1 and J is TRBJ2-1, with TRBD2 as a possible D gene (6 bases). From germline, CDR1 is MGHRA and CDR2 YSYEKL. There are 13 residues in the CDR3. With 0 bases removed from V and 9 bases from J, the gap between germline ends came to 9 bases. The CDR3 DNA sequence: TGCGCCAGCAGCCAAGAACGGAGGGCTGAGCAGTTCTTC. This gives the protein CASSQERRAEQFF.

V is TRBV6-6 and J is TRBJ1-6; TRBD1 is a possible D gene (6 bases). The CDR3 is 14 amino acids. Germline V gene sequence: CDR1 MNHNY, CDR2 SVGAGI (reference sequence). Trimming removed 2 bases at V and 9 bases at J, with 11 bases between. In DNA, the CDR3 is TGTGCCAGCAGTTACACCAAAGGGGGTTCACCCCTCCACTTT. This translates into CASSYTKGGSPLHF.

This sequence joins TRBV27 and TRBJ1-6; 7 nucleotides line up with TRBD1. The junction had 8 bases not matched to a gene; V was cut back by 5 bases and J by 7 bases. Germline-derived CDR1 and CDR2 are MNHEY and SMNVEV (reference sequence). This CDR3 is 15 amino acids long. The CDR3: CASSLWDSTNSPLHF. The CDR3 coding sequence is TGTGCCAGCAGTCTCTGGGACAGCACGAATTCACCCCTCCACTTT.

V is TRBV30 and J is TRBJ1-1, with D maybe TRBD1 (5 bases). The CDR3 loop spans 14 amino acids. Germline CDR1 is GTSNPN and CDR2 is SVGIG (reference sequence). Trimming pared 2 bases from V and 1 base from J, leaving 11 bases between. CDR3 DNA sequence: TGTGCCTGGAGTCCCGGGGGTCAGAACACTGAAGCTTTCTTT. Translation gives CAWSPGGQNTEAFF.

The J gene is TRBJ2-2, the V gene TRBV7-2, with TRBD1 matching 7 bases. Germline CDR1 is SGHTA and CDR2 is FQGNSA. This CDR3 is built from 16 residues. V lost 1 base to trimming and J lost 6 bases; unmatched junction nucleotides: 8. The CDR3 DNA sequence: TGTGCCAGCAGCTTAGAAGTTGAGGGGGCTTCCGGGGAGCTGTTTTTT. It is translated as CASSLEVEGASGELFF.

As regards this clone: This sample also contains other DNA sequences that code for the same CDR3. V usage is TRBV11-2 and J usage is TRBJ2-7, with 9 bases matching TRBD1. The V and J ends lost 4 bases and 3 bases, in that order; junction bases with no gene match: 4. In germline, CDR1 is SGHAT, CDR2 FQNNGV. This CDR3 has 14 amino acids. CDR3 in amino acids: CASSSGTGSYEQYF. The CDR3 DNA is TGTGCCAGCAGCTCCGGGACAGGGAGCTACGAGCAGTACTTC.

CDR3 protein: CASRHRKARGETQYF. As DNA, the CDR3 is TGTGCCAGCAGACATAGGAAGGCGAGGGGGGAGACCCAGTACTTC. The chain combines TRBV28 with TRBJ2-5, with TRBD1 as a possible D gene (6 bases). CDR1 MDHEN and CDR2 SYDVKM come from the germline V gene. V was pared by 6 bases and J by 5 bases, with 19 bases between. There are 15 residues in the CDR3.

This rearrangement joins TRBV28 to TRBJ2-1; TRBD2 matches at 11 bases. The CDR3 has 15 amino acids. CDR1 and CDR2 from the germline V gene are MDHEN and SYDVKM. Losses at the gene ends were 10 bases for V and 8 bases for J; bases not matched to a gene: 13. The CDR3 bases are TGTGCCATTAACGACAGACTAGCGGGATACTATGAGCAGTTCTTC. Translating it yields CAINDRLAGYYEQFF.

The CDR3 sequence is CASSFGDRENEKLFF. The DNA of the CDR3 is TGTGCCAGCAGCTTTGGGGACAGAGAGAATGAAAAACTGTTTTTT. The rearrangement joins TRBV7-2 to TRBJ1-4, with TRBD1 identical over 7 bases. This CDR3 is built from 15 residues. CDR1 is SGHTA and CDR2 is FQGNSA in the germline V gene. With 3 bases clipped from V and 5 bases from J, the junction kept 6 bases outside the gene matches.

This chain links TRBV7-9 with TRBJ1-2; 8 bases map to TRBD1. This CDR3 comprises 12 residues. V lost 4 bases to trimming and J lost 12 bases; unmatched junction nucleotides: 7. Germline V gene sequence: CDR1 SEHNR, CDR2 FQNEAQ (reference sequence). The CDR3 DNA follows: TGTGCCAGCAGCTCGAATCGACAGGGGCACACCTTC. Translated: CASSSNRQGHTF.

This clone was detected a few times. J is TRBJ2-2 and V is TRBV5-1, with 8 bases matching TRBD1. J was trimmed by 5 bases and V by 6 bases; bases with no gene match: 3. Germline CDR1 reads SGHRS; CDR2 reads YFSETQ. The CDR3 runs to 13 residues. The CDR3 is CASNGQGTGELFF. CDR3 in DNA: TGCGCCAGCAACGGACAGGGTACCGGGGAGCTGTTTTTT.

This clone appeared a few times. The V gene is TRBV14, the J gene TRBJ2-7, with D unresolved. This CDR3 has 13 residues. Germline V gene lookup returns CDR1 SGHDN and CDR2 FVKESK. V was cut by 1 base and J by 7 bases, with 11 bases left in between. In DNA, the CDR3 is TGTGCCAGCAGCCAAGGCAGGTATCGGGAGCAGTACTTC. It specifies CASSQGRYREQYF.

This chain joins TRBV11-3 and TRBJ2-2, with D possibly TRBD2 on 5 matching bases. The V gene's germline CDR1 is SGHNT and CDR2 YENEEA. The CDR3 is made up of 16 amino acids. V dropped 1 base and J dropped 2 bases, with 11 bases sitting between them. The CDR3 is CASSLGGSVNTGELFF. In nucleotides, the CDR3 is TGTGCCAGCAGCTTAGGTGGGAGCGTAAACACCGGGGAGCTGTTTTTT.

The CDR3 bases are TGTGCCAGTACCCCATGGGGAGGGGGCGGGAGGTCCCTACCCCCCACTGAGCAGTTCTTC. Translation: CASTPWGGGGRSLPPTEQFF. The chain recombines TRBV19 with TRBJ2-1, with D possibly matching TRBD2 (8 bases). Germline loops: CDR1 LNHDA, CDR2 SQIVND (reference sequence). Trimming left V 7 bases short and J 9 bases short, with 37 bases between. This CDR3 comprises 20 residues.

The genes are TRBV28 and TRBJ1-6, with 9 bases matching TRBD1. The CDR3 totals 18 residues. V shed 3 bases and J 2 bases; nucleotides not matched to a gene: 8. Germline CDR1 is MDHEN and CDR2 is SYDVKM. CDR3 region: CASSLNRGRGTYNSPLHF. The CDR3 coding sequence is TGTGCCAGCAGTTTGAACAGGGGGCGCGGAACCTATAATTCACCCCTCCACTTT.

The rearrangement uses TRBV19 and TRBJ2-2; D is perhaps TRBD1 (5 bases). From germline, CDR1 is LNHDA and CDR2 SQIVND (reference sequence). CDR3 length: 13 amino acids. Trimming pared 7 bases from V and 6 bases from J, leaving 12 bases between. The CDR3 is CASKARAPGELFF. The CDR3, as DNA: TGTGCCAGTAAGGCCAGGGCCCCCGGGGAGCTGTTTTTT.